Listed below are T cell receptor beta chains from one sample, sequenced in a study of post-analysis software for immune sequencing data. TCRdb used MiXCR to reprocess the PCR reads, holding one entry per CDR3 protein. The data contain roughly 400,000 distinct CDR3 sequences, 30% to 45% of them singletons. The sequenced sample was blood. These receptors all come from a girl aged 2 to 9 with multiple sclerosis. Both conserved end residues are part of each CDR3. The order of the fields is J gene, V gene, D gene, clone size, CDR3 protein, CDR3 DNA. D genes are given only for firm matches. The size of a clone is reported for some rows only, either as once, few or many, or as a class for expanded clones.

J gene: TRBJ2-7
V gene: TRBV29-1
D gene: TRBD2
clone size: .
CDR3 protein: CSVQGIPGTSTYEQYF
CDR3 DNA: TGCAGCGTCCAGGGCATACCTGGGACTAGTACCTACGAGCAGTACTTC

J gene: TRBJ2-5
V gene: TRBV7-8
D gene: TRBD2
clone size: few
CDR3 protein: CASSLGGEVRETQYF
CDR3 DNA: TGTGCCAGCAGCCTTGGGGGGGAGGTCCGGGAGACCCAGTACTTC

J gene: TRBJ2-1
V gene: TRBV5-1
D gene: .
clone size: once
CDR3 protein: CASSLAGGEYNEQFF
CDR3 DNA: TGCGCCAGCAGCTTGGCCGGGGGAGAATACAATGAGCAGTTCTTC

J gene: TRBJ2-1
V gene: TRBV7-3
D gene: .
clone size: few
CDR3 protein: CASSSPNAYNEQFF
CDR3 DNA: TGTGCCAGCAGCTCCCCAAACGCCTACAATGAGCAGTTCTTC

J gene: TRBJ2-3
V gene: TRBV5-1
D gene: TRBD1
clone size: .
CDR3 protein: CASRQGATDTQYF
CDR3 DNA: TGCGCCAGCAGACAGGGGGCCACAGATACGCAGTATTTT

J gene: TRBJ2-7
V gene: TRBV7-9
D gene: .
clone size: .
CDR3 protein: CASSLGAVNSYEQYF
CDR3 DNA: TGTGCCAGCAGCTTAGGGGCGGTAAACTCCTACGAGCAGTACTTC

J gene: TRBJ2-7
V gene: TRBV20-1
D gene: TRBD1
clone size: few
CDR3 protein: CSARDPLGTDYEQYF
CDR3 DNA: TGCAGTGCTAGAGACCCCCTCGGGACAGACTACGAGCAGTACTTC

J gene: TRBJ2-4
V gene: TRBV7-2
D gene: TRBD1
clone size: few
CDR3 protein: CASSHGTGGASAKNIQYF
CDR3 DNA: TGTGCCAGCAGCCATGGGACAGGGGGCGCTTCGGCCAAAAACATTCAGTACTTC

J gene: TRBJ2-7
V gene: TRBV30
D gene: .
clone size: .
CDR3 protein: CAWSLSPNDREQYF
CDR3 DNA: TGTGCCTGGAGTCTCTCCCCAAATGACCGGGAGCAGTACTTC

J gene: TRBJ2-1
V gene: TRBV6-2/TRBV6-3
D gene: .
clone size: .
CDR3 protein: CASSYSISQWFF
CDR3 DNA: TGTGCCAGCAGTTACTCTATCTCGCAATGGTTCTTC

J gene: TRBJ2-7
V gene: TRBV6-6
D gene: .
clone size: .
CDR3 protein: CASSYHSAEQYF
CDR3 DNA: TGTGCCAGCAGTTACCATAGCGCAGAGCAGTACTTC

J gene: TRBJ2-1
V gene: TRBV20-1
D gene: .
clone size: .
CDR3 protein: CSARRPDSSASGEFF
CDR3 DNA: TGCAGTGCTAGGAGACCGGACAGCTCAGCCTCCGGAGAGTTCTTC

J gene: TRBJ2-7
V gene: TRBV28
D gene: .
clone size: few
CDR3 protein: CASSFHRVAYEQYF
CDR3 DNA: TGTGCCAGCAGCTTTCACAGGGTGGCATACGAGCAGTACTTC

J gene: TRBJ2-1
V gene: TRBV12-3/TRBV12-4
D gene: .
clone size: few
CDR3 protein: CASSTGYNEQFF
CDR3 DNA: TGTGCCAGCAGCACAGGGTACAATGAGCAGTTCTTC

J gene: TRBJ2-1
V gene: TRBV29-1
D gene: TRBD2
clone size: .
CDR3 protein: CSVAGLAGTARQITSGDEQFF
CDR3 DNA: TGCAGCGTCGCGGGACTAGCGGGGACCGCGCGACAGATTACTTCTGGTGATGAGCAGTTCTTC

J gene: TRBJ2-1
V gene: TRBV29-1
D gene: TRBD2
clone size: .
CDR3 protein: CSGNTAGVGNEQFF
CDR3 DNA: TGCAGCGGGAATACGGCGGGGGTGGGGAATGAGCAGTTCTTC

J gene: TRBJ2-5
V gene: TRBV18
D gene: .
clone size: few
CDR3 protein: CASSPQEETQYF
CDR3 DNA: TGTGCCAGCTCACCACAGGAAGAGACCCAGTACTTC

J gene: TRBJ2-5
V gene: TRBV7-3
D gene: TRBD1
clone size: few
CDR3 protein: CASSSTGVGSKETQYF
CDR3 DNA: TGTGCCAGCAGCTCGACAGGGGTCGGCTCAAAAGAGACCCAGTACTTC

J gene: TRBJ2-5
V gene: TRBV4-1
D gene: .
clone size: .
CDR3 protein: CASSQDPTRQETQYF
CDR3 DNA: TGCGCCAGCAGCCAAGATCCGACACGACAAGAGACCCAGTACTTC

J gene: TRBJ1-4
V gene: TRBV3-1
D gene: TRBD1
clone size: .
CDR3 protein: CASSPAWTGGEEKLFF
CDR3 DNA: TGTGCCAGCAGCCCGGCGTGGACAGGGGGCGAGGAAAAACTGTTTTTT

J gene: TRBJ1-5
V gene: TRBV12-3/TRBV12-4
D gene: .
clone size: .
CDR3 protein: CASSLSPDLGNQPQHF
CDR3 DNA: TGTGCCAGCAGTTTATCACCGGATCTAGGCAATCAGCCCCAGCATTTT

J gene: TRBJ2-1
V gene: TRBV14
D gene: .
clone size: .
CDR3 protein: CASSPGVKQFGQLYNEQFF
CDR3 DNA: TGTGCCAGCAGCCCGGGGGTAAAGCAGTTCGGGCAACTATACAATGAGCAGTTCTTC

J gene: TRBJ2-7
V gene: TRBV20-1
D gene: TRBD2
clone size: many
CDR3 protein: CSALAGGFPYEQYF
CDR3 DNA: TGCAGTGCTTTAGCGGGGGGGTTCCCCTACGAGCAGTACTTC

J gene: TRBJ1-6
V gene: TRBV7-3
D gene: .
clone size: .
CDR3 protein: CASSLMPGQGSPLHF
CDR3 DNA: TGTGCCAGCAGCTTAATGCCTGGCCAGGGCTCACCCCTCCACTTT

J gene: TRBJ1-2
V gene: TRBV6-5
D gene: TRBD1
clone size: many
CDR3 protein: CASSPPGTGGAFGYTF
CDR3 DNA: TGTGCCAGCAGTCCCCCCGGGACAGGGGGCGCATTTGGCTACACCTTC

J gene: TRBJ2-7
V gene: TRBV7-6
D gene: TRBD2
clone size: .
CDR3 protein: CASSIGRSSYEQYF
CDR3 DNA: TGTGCCAGCAGCATCGGGAGGAGCTCCTACGAGCAGTACTTC

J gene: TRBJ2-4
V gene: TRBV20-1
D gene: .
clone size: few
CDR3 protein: CSADRLGDIQYF
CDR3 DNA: TGCAGTGCTGACCGACTAGGTGACATTCAGTACTTC

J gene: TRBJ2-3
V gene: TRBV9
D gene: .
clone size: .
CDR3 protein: CASSVRDRGSTDTQYF
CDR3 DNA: TGTGCCAGCAGCGTGAGGGATCGGGGTAGCACAGATACGCAGTATTTT

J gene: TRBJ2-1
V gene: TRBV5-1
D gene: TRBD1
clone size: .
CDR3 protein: CASTQGDRERDEQFF
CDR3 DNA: TGCGCCAGCACCCAGGGGGACAGGGAGCGAGATGAGCAGTTCTTC

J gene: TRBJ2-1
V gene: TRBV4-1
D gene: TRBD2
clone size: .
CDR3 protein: CASSHTSGGAGYNEQFF
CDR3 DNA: TGCGCCAGCAGCCACACTAGCGGGGGGGCCGGCTACAATGAGCAGTTCTTC

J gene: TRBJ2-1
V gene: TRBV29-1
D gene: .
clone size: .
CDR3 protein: CSVEPTTNRGEQFF
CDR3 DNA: TGCAGCGTTGAACCTACGACCAATAGAGGTGAGCAGTTCTTC

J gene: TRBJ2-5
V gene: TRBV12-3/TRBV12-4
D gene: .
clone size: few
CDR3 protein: CASSFTETQYF
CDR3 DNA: TGTGCCAGCAGTTTCACAGAGACCCAGTACTTC

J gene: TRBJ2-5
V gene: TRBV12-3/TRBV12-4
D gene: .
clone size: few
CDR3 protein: CASLGRGDQETQYF
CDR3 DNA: TGTGCCAGCCTCGGCAGGGGTGACCAAGAGACCCAGTACTTC

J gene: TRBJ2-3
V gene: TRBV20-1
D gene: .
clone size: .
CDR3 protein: CSASNPGRDTDTQYF
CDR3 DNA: TGCAGTGCTAGTAACCCCGGACGGGACACAGATACGCAGTATTTT

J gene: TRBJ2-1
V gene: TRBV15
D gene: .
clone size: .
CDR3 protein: CATSRDTGSYNEQFF
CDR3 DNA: TGTGCCACCAGCAGAGATACAGGCTCCTACAATGAGCAGTTCTTC

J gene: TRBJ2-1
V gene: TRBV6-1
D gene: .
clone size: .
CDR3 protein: CASPGVHEQFF
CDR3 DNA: TGTGCCAGCCCAGGGGTACATGAGCAGTTCTTC

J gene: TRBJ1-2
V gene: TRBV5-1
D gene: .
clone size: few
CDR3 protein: CASSPLANYGYTF
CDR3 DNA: TGCGCCAGCAGCCCGTTAGCTAACTATGGCTACACCTTC

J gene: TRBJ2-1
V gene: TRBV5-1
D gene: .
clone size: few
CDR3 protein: CASSLLENEQFF
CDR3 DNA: TGCGCCAGCAGCTTGTTGGAGAATGAGCAGTTCTTC

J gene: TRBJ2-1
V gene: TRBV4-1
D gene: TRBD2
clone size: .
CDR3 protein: CASSQALLGLAGYEQFF
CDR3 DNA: TGCGCCAGCAGCCAAGCATTACTAGGACTAGCGGGATATGAGCAGTTCTTC

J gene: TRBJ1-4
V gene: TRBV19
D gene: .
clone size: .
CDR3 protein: CASSMVEGLEKLFF
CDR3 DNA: TGTGCCAGTAGTATGGTTGAGGGTCTTGAAAAACTGTTTTTT

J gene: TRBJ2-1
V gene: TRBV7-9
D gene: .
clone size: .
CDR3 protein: CASSPPGHDEQFF
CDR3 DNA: TGTGCCAGCAGCCCACCGGGTCATGATGAGCAGTTCTTC

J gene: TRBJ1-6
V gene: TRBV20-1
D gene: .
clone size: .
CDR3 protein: CSARNRDGSYNSPLHF
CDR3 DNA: TGCAGTGCTAGAAACAGGGATGGCTCCTATAATTCACCCCTCCACTTT

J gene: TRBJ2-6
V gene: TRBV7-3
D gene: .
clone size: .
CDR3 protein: CASSSPQKSGANVLTF
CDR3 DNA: TGTGCCAGCAGCTCGCCACAGAAATCTGGGGCCAACGTCCTGACTTTC

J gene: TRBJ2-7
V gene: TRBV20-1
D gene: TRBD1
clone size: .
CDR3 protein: CSASFQGVFYEQYF
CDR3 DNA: TGCAGTGCTAGTTTTCAGGGGGTTTTCTACGAGCAGTACTTC

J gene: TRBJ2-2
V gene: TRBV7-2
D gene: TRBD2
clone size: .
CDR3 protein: CASSFGLAGTGELFF
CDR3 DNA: TGTGCCAGCAGCTTCGGACTAGCGGGCACCGGGGAGCTGTTTTTT

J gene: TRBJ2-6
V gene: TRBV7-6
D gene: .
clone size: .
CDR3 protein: CASSRPWADRLSGANVLTF
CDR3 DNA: TGTGCCAGCAGCCGGCCATGGGCAGACAGGCTCTCTGGGGCCAACGTCCTGACTTTC

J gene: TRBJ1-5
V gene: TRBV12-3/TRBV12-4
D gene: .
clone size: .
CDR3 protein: CASSLTEGDQPQHF
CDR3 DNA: TGTGCCAGCAGTTTAACAGAGGGGGATCAGCCCCAGCATTTT

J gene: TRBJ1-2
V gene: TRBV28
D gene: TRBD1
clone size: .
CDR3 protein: CASSGTGPYGYTF
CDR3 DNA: TGTGCCAGCAGTGGGACAGGCCCCTATGGCTACACCTTC

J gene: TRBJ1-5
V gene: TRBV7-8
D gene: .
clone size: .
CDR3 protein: CASSLAGGAPGQPQHF
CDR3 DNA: TGTGCCAGCAGCTTAGCAGGGGGGGCGCCAGGTCAGCCCCAGCATTTT

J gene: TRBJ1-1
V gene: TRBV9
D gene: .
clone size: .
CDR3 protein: CASSTPVGLGNTEAFF
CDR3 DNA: TGTGCCAGCAGCACCCCGGTGGGGCTGGGGAACACTGAAGCTTTCTTT

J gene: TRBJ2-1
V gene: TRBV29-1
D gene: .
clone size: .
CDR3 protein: CSAPGLSNEQFF
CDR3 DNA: TGCAGTGCTCCGGGACTCTCAAATGAGCAGTTCTTC

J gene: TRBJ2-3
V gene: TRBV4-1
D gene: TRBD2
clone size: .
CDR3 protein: CASSATGGGTTDTQYF
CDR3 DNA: TGCGCCAGCAGCGCAACTGGCGGGGGTACGACAGATACGCAGTATTTT

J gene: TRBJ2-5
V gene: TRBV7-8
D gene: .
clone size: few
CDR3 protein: CASSTEWRGTQYF
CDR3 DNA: TGTGCCAGCAGCACAGAGTGGAGGGGGACCCAGTACTTC